The clone carrying this T cell receptor (beta chain) occurred once. This sample is drawn from a study of blood T cell repertoires in COVID-19. As for the study in general: From T cells, B-cell-depleted T cells, or PBMCs came the material, which was cDNA or gDNA.

Original handling: Estimated nucleated cell counts came from reference gene primer amplification. TCRdb keeps only in-frame clones here, not all; method: immunoSEQ multiplex PCR. Clonal size and the V and J genes are those of that table, whereas D and trimming came from the DNA. In the table there are under 450,000 clones, approximately 88% of which are singletons. The TCR was taken from a woman in her fifties or sixties with COVID-19, enrolled during active disease. What was sequenced was peripheral blood.

The CDR3 DNA is TGTGCCAGCAGCTTAGGGGGGGAGGGCCGGAACACTGAAGCTTTCTTT. Its protein product is CASSLGGEGRNTEAFF. This chain uses TRBV7-2 with TRBJ1-1, with D possibly being TRBD1 (5 bases). Germline V gives CDR1 SGHTA, CDR2 FQGNSA. The ends were cut back, 1 base at V and 1 base at J, with 13 bases in the middle. This CDR3 contains 16 residues.